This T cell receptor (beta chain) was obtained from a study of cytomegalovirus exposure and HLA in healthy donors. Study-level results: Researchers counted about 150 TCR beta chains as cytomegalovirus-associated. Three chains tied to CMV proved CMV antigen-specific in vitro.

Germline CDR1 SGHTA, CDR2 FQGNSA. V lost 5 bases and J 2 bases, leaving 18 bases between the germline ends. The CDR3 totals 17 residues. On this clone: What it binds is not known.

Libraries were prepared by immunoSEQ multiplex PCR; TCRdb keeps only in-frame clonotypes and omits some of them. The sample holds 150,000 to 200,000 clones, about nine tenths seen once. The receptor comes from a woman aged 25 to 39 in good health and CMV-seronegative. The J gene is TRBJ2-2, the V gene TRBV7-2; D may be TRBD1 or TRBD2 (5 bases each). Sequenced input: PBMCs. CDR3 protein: CASSPRAGTGNTGELFF. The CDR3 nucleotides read TGTGCCAGCAGCCCCCGAGCCGGGACGGGAAACACCGGGGAGCTGTTTTTT.